Following are 23 T cell receptor beta chains from one sample sequenced in a study of cytomegalovirus exposure and HLA in healthy donors. A multiplex PCR was run with 60 Vbeta primers and 13 Jbeta primers. Data came from immunoSEQ multiplex PCR; TCRdb stores just in-frame clones and leaves some out. The sample comprises about 120,000 clones, about 74% of which are singletons, and roughly 2.5% rests with the top ten. The sample was PBMCs. These receptors all stem from a woman aged 40-49 years in good health and CMV-seropositive.

The gene calls are TRBV9 and TRBJ1-5; 9 positions match TRBD1. The CDR3 extends over 15 amino acids. With 4 bases clipped from V and 1 base from J, the junction kept 3 bases outside the gene matches. Per germline, CDR1 SGDLS and CDR2 YYNGEE. The CDR3 sequence is CASSRGQGSNQPQHF. DNA for the CDR3: TGTGCCAGCAGCAGGGGACAGGGCAGCAATCAGCCCCAGCATTTT.

This sequence joins TRBV19 and TRBJ2-1; D gene ambiguous. The CDR3 has 14 amino acids. Trimming stripped 6 bases from V and 0 bases from J, with 9 bases between. The germline V gene encodes CDR1 LNHDA and CDR2 SQIVND (reference sequence). The CDR3 region is CASSRADSYNEQFF. The CDR3 coding sequence is TGTGCCAGTAGCCGAGCCGACTCCTACAATGAGCAGTTCTTC.

This chain joins TRBV6-1 and TRBJ2-7; D is possibly TRBD1 (6 bases). CDR1 is MNHNS, CDR2 SASEGT, per germline. The CDR3 has 13 residues. The V and J ends lost 2 bases and 5 bases respectively, with 10 bases between them. The CDR3 protein is CASSEYRGNEQYF. The CDR3 nucleotides are TGTGCCAGCAGTGAATATAGGGGGAACGAGCAGTACTTC.

The CDR3 nucleotides read TGTGCCAGCAGACTCAGAAAAACGGGGGGGACAGGGGACGAGCAGTACTTC. This sequence encodes CASRLRKTGGTGDEQYF. The chain has TRBV13 and TRBJ2-7; 10 bases agree with TRBD1. This CDR3 contains 17 residues. V dropped 6 bases and J dropped 5; count of bases not matched to a gene: 16. Germline CDR1 is PRHDT and CDR2 is FYEKMQ (reference sequence). Looking up the rest from reference TRBV13 and TRBJ2-7 gives the full variable domain: AAGVIQSPRHLIKEKRETATLKCYPIPRHDTVYWYQQGPGQDPQFLISFYEKMQSDKGSIPDRFSAQQFSDYHSELNMSSLELGDSALYFCASRLRKTGGTGDEQYFGPGTRLTVT.

The CDR3 DNA reads as TGCGCCAGCAGCTTAGGGGACAGGGCTCCTCCCGGGGCCAACGTCCTGACTTTC. It codes for CASSLGDRAPPGANVLTF. The chain combines TRBV5-1 with TRBJ2-6; 9 bases agree with TRBD1. The CDR3 extends over 18 amino acids. Trimming at V came to 2 bases and at J to 4 bases, leaving 10 bases not matched to a gene. Looked up from germline, CDR1 is SGHRS and CDR2 is YFSETQ.

This chain connects TRBV13 to TRBJ1-6; D not resolved. This CDR3 contains 16 residues. CDR1 is PRHDT and CDR2 is FYEKMQ in the germline V gene (reference sequence). The germline V and J ends were trimmed by 1 base and 0 bases, with 7 bases remaining between them. CDR3 in amino acids: CASSLAPVSYNSPLHF. In DNA form, the CDR3 reads TGTGCCAGCAGCTTAGCGCCGGTCTCCTATAATTCACCCCTCCACTTT. Together with reference TRBV13 and TRBJ1-6, the CDR3 gives the full variable domain: AAGVIQSPRHLIKEKRETATLKCYPIPRHDTVYWYQQGPGQDPQFLISFYEKMQSDKGSIPDRFSAQQFSDYHSELNMSSLELGDSALYFCASSLAPVSYNSPLHFGNGTRLTVT.

The rearrangement links TRBV2 to TRBJ1-6, with 11 bases identical to TRBD1. The CDR3 is 14 residues long. From germline, CDR1 is SNHLY and CDR2 FYNNEI. V lost 4 bases and J lost 9; bases outside the gene matches: 2. CDR3: CASSGTGGPSPLHF. As DNA, the CDR3 is TGTGCCAGCAGTGGGACAGGGGGCCCTTCACCCCTCCACTTT.

This clone is categorized as medium-sized. The chain employs TRBV5-1 and TRBJ1-2; D is unclear. CDR3 length equals 14 residues. Trimming stripped 0 bases from V and 2 bases from J, with 8 bases between. CDR1 and CDR2 (germline): SGHRS, YFSETQ. CDR3 nucleotides: TGCGCCAGCAGCTTGGGTGGGGAGAACTATGGCTACACCTTC. Translated, it gives CASSLGGENYGYTF.

This chain connects TRBV29-1 to TRBJ2-5, with 7 nucleotides matching TRBD2. The germline gives CDR1 SQVTM, CDR2 ANQGSEA. With V trimmed by 3 bases and J by 5 bases, 12 bases remained unmatched. The CDR3 is made up of 15 amino acids. The CDR3 loop reads CSVDGLSGREETQYF. As DNA, the CDR3 is TGCAGCGTTGACGGGCTCAGCGGGCGGGAGGAGACCCAGTACTTC.

The rearrangement links TRBV7-2 to TRBJ2-5, with 7 positions matching TRBD1. TRBJ2-7 explains the end of the DNA better; the J call may be wrong. Germline V lookup: CDR1 SGHTA, CDR2 FQGNSA. This CDR3 is built from 15 residues. The CDR3 protein is CASSYGRGSPYEQYF. The CDR3 coding sequence is TGTGCCAGCAGCTACGGCAGGGGGTCCCCCTACGAGCAGTACTTC.

The CDR3 loop reads CASSHDSSYNEQFF. The CDR3 DNA follows: TGTGCCAGCAGCCACGATAGCTCCTACAATGAGCAGTTCTTC. The chain uses TRBV11-3 and TRBJ2-1; no clear D gene. This CDR3 is built from 14 residues. V was cut by 5 bases and J by 0 bases, with 8 bases left in between. Per the germline V gene, CDR1 is SGHNT and CDR2 is YENEEA.

In this sample, this clone turned up a few times. Other DNA sequences of this sample code for an identical CDR3. This chain uses TRBV7-6 with TRBJ1-4; tentatively, D is TRBD1 (5 bases). The length of the CDR3 is 16 residues. CDR1 is SGHVS, CDR2 FNYEAQ, per germline. The V gene lost 4 bases and the J gene lost 13 bases, with 25 bases spanning the gap. CDR3 amino acids: CASSSGPTGGLSRLFF. In DNA form, the CDR3 reads TGTGCCAGCAGCTCCGGCCCTACAGGTGGCCTAAGTAGACTGTTTTTT.

This chain connects TRBV6-1 to TRBJ1-2; TRBD1 might be the D (6 bases). V lost 8 bases, J lost 6 bases, and 16 bases lay in between. From germline, CDR1 is MNHNS and CDR2 SASEGT. The CDR3 length is 13 residues. The CDR3 here is CASGTLKRDGYTF. CDR3 sequence (DNA): TGTGCCAGCGGGACACTTAAGAGGGATGGCTACACCTTC.

This clone was detected only once. This chain links TRBV7-9 with TRBJ2-5, with 10 bases fitting TRBD1. Germline assignment: CDR1 SEHNR and CDR2 FQNEAQ (reference sequence). V dropped 7 bases and J dropped 2; count of bases not matched to a gene: 7. CDR3 length: 15 amino acids. The CDR3 spells CASKSGTGDQETQYF. As DNA, the CDR3 is TGTGCCAGCAAATCCGGGACAGGGGATCAAGAGACCCAGTACTTC.

This chain joins TRBV19 and TRBJ1-6; D gene ambiguous. Germline V CDR1 and CDR2: LNHDA, SQIVND (reference sequence). V lost 3 bases, J lost 7 bases, and 16 bases lay in between. CDR3 length: 16 residues. The CDR3 reads CASSMPPARRNSPLHF. CDR3 sequence (DNA): TGTGCCAGTAGTATGCCGCCCGCGCGCCGAAATTCACCCCTCCACTTT. The full variable domain, rest sourced from reference TRBV19 and TRBJ1-6, is DGGITQSPKYLFRKEGQNVTLSCEQNLNHDAMYWYRQDPGQGLRLIYYSQIVNDFQKGDIAEGYSVSREKKESFPLTVTSAQKNPTAFYLCASSMPPARRNSPLHFGNGTRLTVT.

The chain joins TRBV4-1 to TRBJ2-7; unclear D gene. The CDR3 contains 14 residues. Germline CDR1 and CDR2: MGHRA and YSYEKL. V was shortened by 1 base and J by 2 bases, with 9 bases between the two germline ends. CDR3 residues: CASSQGSQAYEQYF. The CDR3 DNA follows: TGCGCCAGCAGCCAAGGTAGCCAAGCCTACGAGCAGTACTTC.

The CDR3 region is CASMSAGGEKLFF. The DNA of the CDR3 is TGTGCCAGTATGTCGGCAGGTGGGGAAAAACTGTTTTTT. The J gene is TRBJ1-4, the V gene TRBV19; D unclear. This CDR3 has 13 amino acids. The germline gives CDR1 LNHDA, CDR2 SQIVND (reference sequence). V dropped 7 bases and J dropped 8 bases, with 14 bases sitting between them.

The chain uses TRBV14 and TRBJ1-2; D not certain. Trimming stripped 1 base from V and 2 bases from J, with 8 bases between. This CDR3 has 14 residues. The germline V gene encodes CDR1 SGHDN and CDR2 FVKESK. The CDR3, as DNA: TGTGCCAGCAGCCAAGGACAACCAAACTATGGCTACACCTTC. Protein: CASSQGQPNYGYTF.

This chain uses TRBV4-3 with TRBJ2-5; D perhaps matches TRBD2 (5 bases). The end of the DNA aligns better with TRBJ2-7, so the J call may be wrong. The V gene's germline CDR1 is LGHNA and CDR2 YSLEER. This CDR3 spans 15 amino acids. CDR3 region: CASSQDWGSGFEQYF. CDR3 nucleotide sequence: TGCGCCAGCAGCCAAGATTGGGGAAGCGGCTTCGAGCAGTACTTC.

The V and J genes are TRBV11-3 and TRBJ2-5; TRBD2 matches at 7 bases. The CDR3 extends over 17 amino acids. V shed 5 bases and J 4 bases; nucleotides not matched to a gene: 16. From germline, CDR1 is SGHNT and CDR2 YENEEA. This CDR3 is CASSQSGGLSGAETQYF. CDR3 DNA: TGTGCCAGCAGCCAATCGGGGGGTCTTAGCGGTGCAGAGACCCAGTACTTC.

This chain links TRBV13 with TRBJ2-7; 13 bases align to TRBD2. The germline V gene encodes CDR1 PRHDT and CDR2 FYEKMQ (reference sequence). The trim removed 5 bases at V and 4 bases at J, leaving 5 bases unmatched. The CDR3 has 15 residues. The CDR3 DNA reads TGTGCCAGCAGCAGACTAGCGGGGGGAAAGTACGAGCAGTACTTC. It codes for CASSRLAGGKYEQYF.

The chain couples TRBV5-5 to TRBJ1-6; D not resolved. Deletions cut 5 bases from V and 8 bases from J, with 17 bases between. The CDR3 covers 15 residues. From germline, CDR1 is SGHKS and CDR2 YYEKEE (reference sequence). The CDR3: CASSFAQARDSPLHF. The CDR3 DNA is TGTGCCAGCAGTTTTGCTCAGGCGCGAGATTCACCCCTCCACTTT. Variable domain in full (rest from reference TRBV5-5 and TRBJ1-6): DAGVTQSPTHLIKTRGQQVTLRCSPISGHKSVSWYQQVLGQGPQFIFQYYEKEERGRGNFPDRFSARQFPNYSSELNVNALLLGDSALYLCASSFAQARDSPLHFGNGTRLTVT.

The rearrangement uses TRBV5-1 and TRBJ2-5; tentatively, D is TRBD2 (5 bases). The CDR3 has 16 amino acids. Trimming stripped 0 bases from V and 0 bases from J, with 12 bases between. CDR1 and CDR2 (germline): SGHRS, YFSETQ. The CDR3 here is CASSLGLSGYQETQYF. CDR3 bases: TGCGCCAGCAGCTTGGGGCTTTCGGGATACCAAGAGACCCAGTACTTC.